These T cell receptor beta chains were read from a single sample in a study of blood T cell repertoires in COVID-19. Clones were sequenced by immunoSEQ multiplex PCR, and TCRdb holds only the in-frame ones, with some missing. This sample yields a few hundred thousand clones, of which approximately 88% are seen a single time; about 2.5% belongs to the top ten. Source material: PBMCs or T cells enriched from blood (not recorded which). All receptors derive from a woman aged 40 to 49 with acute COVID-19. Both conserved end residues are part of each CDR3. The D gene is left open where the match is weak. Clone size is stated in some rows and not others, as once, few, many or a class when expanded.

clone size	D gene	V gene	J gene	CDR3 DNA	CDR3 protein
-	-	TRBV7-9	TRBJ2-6	TGTGCCAGCAGCTTAGCCCCCCGGGGTATGGGCGGGGCCAACGTCCTGACTTTC	CASSLAPRGMGGANVLTF
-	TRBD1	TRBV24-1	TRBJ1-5	TGTGCCACCAGTGATCCAGGGGGAGTACCCCAGCATTTT	CATSDPGGVPQHF
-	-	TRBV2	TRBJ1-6	TGTGCCAGCACCGGAACAGGGCTCTATAATTCACCCCTCCACTTT	CASTGTGLYNSPLHF
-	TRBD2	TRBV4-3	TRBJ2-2	TGCGCCAGCAGCCAAGATGTGGGAGGGACCGGGGAGCTGTTTTTT	CASSQDVGGTGELFF
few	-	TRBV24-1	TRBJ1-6	TGTGCCACCAGTGATTTGGACAGAGTTAGCTCCTATAATTCACCCCTCCACTTT	CATSDLDRVSSYNSPLHF
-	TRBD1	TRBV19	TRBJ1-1	TGTGCCAGTAGTTCTTGGGACAGAGGAGGCACTGAAGCTTTCTTT	CASSSWDRGGTEAFF
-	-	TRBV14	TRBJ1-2	TGTGCCAGCAGCCAAGAAGGCGAGGACATCAACTATGGCTACACCTTC	CASSQEGEDINYGYTF
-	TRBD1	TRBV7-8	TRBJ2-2	TGTGCCAGCTTCACGGGACAGGGTAACACCGGGGAGCTGTTTTTT	CASFTGQGNTGELFF
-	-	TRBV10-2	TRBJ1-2	TGCGCCAGCAGTGATTTCAGGGGCGGCTATGGCTACACCTTC	CASSDFRGGYGYTF
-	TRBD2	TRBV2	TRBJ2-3	TGTGCCAGCAGGGGTAGCGGGGGGCTACAGAACACAGATACGCAGTATTTT	CASRGSGGLQNTDTQYF
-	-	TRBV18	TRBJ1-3	TGTGCCAGCTCACCTAAGAATCCGGGGGCTGGAAACACCATATATTTT	CASSPKNPGAGNTIYF
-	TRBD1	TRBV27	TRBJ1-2	TGTGCCAGCAGTTCCCTGGCTGACTCGACAGGGTGGCTCTATGGCTACACCTTC	CASSSLADSTGWLYGYTF
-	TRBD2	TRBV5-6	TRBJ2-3	TGTGCCAGCACCCCGATGACTAGCGGGAGAGTAGGCACAGATACGCAGTATTTT	CASTPMTSGRVGTDTQYF
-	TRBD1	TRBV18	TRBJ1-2	TGTGCCAGCTCAGGACAGGGTTCAAACTATGGCTACACCTTC	CASSGQGSNYGYTF
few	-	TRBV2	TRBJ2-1	TGTGCCAGCAGTGAATATCTGGGCAGCAACAATGAGCAGTTCTTC	CASSEYLGSNNEQFF
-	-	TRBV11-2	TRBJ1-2	TGTGCCAGCAGCTCCTTGGACAGATGGGGCTACACCTTC	CASSSLDRWGYTF
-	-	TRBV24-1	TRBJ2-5	TGTGCCACCAGTGACCCCTTGTCCTACCAAGAGACCCAGTACTTC	CATSDPLSYQETQYF
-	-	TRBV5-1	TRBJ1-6	TGCGCCAGCAGCTCAGGACAGTTGGGGTCACCCCTCCACTTT	CASSSGQLGSPLHF
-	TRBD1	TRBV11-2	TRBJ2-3	TGTGCCAGCAGCTCCCTGAGGGGGCCCCCCGCGCAGTATTTT	CASSSLRGPPAQYF
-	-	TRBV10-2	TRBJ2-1	TGCGCCAGCAGTGGTCAAGGGGCTCTCCGGGGGAATGAGCAGTTCTTC	CASSGQGALRGNEQFF
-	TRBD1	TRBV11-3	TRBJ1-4	TGTGCCAGACAGGGGGCGGCAAATGAAAAACTGTTTTTT	CARQGAANEKLFF
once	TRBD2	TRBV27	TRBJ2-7	TGTGCCAGCAGTTCCGCGGGGGGTAATTACGAGCAGTACTTC	CASSSAGGNYEQYF
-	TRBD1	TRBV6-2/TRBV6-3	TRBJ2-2	TGTGCCAGCAGTTACCGGGCCCAGGGGGCGAAGGGGGAGCTGTTTTTT	CASSYRAQGAKGELFF
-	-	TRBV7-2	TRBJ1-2	TGTGCCAGCAGCTTAGAGCAGAGCGCTGGCTACACCTTC	CASSLEQSAGYTF
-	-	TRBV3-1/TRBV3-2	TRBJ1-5	TGTGCCAGCAGCCGGGCAGGGGTGCAGCCCCAGCATTTT	CASSRAGVQPQHF
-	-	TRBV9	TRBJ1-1	TGTGCCAGCAGCGTAGAGTCAGGGGCCATCACTGAAGCTTTCTTT	CASSVESGAITEAFF
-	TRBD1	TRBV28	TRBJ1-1	TGTGCCAGCAATAACGCAGGGGGTGGGGTGAACACTGAAGCTTTCTTT	CASNNAGGGVNTEAFF